The 32 T cell receptor beta chains reported below all come from one sample, sequenced in a study of T-cell reconstitution after alpha-beta-depleted transplantation in children. Unique molecular identifiers were incorporated into the prepared TCRbeta library. TCRdb processed the PCR reads anew with MiXCR; each CDR3 protein has one entry. Here the sample spans about 150,000 distinct CDR3 sequences, 8.8% being singletons. The sequencing used PBMCs, mostly from graft donor cells, collected 180 days after TCRalphabeta/CD19-depleted stem cell transplant. The origin of the receptors is a female patient under 10 years old who had a stem cell transplant for congenital amegakaryocytic thrombocytopenia, so the T cells may come from the graft donor.

This clonotype was found many times. J is TRBJ2-7 and V is TRBV20-1; 7 bases align to TRBD1. The length of the CDR3 is 14 residues. V was clipped by 4 bases and J by 2 bases; unmatched bases: 8. Germline assignment: CDR1 DFQATT and CDR2 SNEGSKA (reference sequence). The CDR3 spells CSAIQQGKTYEQYF. Here the CDR3 DNA reads TGCAGTGCTATACAACAGGGGAAAACCTACGAGCAGTACTTC.

This clonotype was seen a handful of times. V and J are TRBV7-3 and TRBJ2-2; D possibly uses TRBD1 or TRBD2 (5 bases each). Trimming took off 3 bases at V and 6 bases at J, with 11 bases between the two ends. CDR1 is SGHTA, CDR2 FQGTGA, per germline. This CDR3 is built from 14 residues. CDR3 nucleotide sequence: TGTGCCAGCAGCTTGGGCCGGGGCCCCGGGGAGCTGTTTTTT. Its protein is CASSLGRGPGELFF.

This clonotype was found many times. V is TRBV28 and J is TRBJ2-5, with D unresolved. The CDR3 contains 11 residues. With 7 bases removed from V and 3 bases from J, the gap between germline ends came to 6 bases. Germline assignment: CDR1 MDHEN and CDR2 SYDVKM. This CDR3 reads CASNIKETQYF. The DNA for the CDR3 is TGTGCCAGCAATATAAAAGAGACCCAGTACTTC.

This clonotype was seen repeatedly, ten times or more. The chain uses TRBV12-3 or TRBV12-4 and TRBJ2-2; the D call may be TRBD1 or TRBD2 (5 bases each). Deletions cut 8 bases from V and 5 bases from J, with 21 bases between. The CDR3 runs to 16 residues. The CDR3 DNA reads TGTGCCAGCGGATTGCCGAGGGGCACGGTGACCGGGGAGCTGTTTTTT. This gives the protein CASGLPRGTVTGELFF.

This clonotype was counted many times. This chain joins TRBV12-3 or TRBV12-4 and TRBJ1-3; D not resolved. V lost 6 bases, J lost 9 bases, and 15 bases lay in between. The CDR3 runs 13 residues. In nucleotides, the CDR3 is TGTGCCAGCAGACCGGACCGCGTCCCCACCATATATTTT. Translation gives CASRPDRVPTIYF.

This clonotype was seen a handful of times. The chain recombines TRBV27 with TRBJ2-4, with D possibly being TRBD1 (6 bases). V gave up 0 bases and J gave up 3 bases, with 9 bases separating them. The CDR3 has 15 amino acids. In germline, CDR1 is MNHEY, CDR2 SMNVEV (reference sequence). The CDR3 region has the DNA TGTGCCAGCAGTTTATCTTACAGGGTCAAAAACATTCAGTACTTC. Translated, it gives CASSLSYRVKNIQYF.

This clonotype was counted at least ten times. The chain is built from TRBV12-3 or TRBV12-4 and TRBJ2-2, with D possibly called TRBD1 or TRBD2 (6 bases each). V was shortened by 7 bases and J by 1 base, with 19 bases between the two germline ends. CDR3 length equals 17 residues. CDR3 sequence: CASTGPRGPKNTGELFF. The CDR3 DNA is TGTGCCAGCACCGGGCCCCGGGGGCCGAAGAACACCGGGGAGCTGTTTTTT.

Worth noting for this clonotype: A much larger clone sits a single nucleotide away, making a read error possible. This chain uses TRBV20-1 with TRBJ2-2; possibly TRBD2 for D (6 bases). Per germline, CDR1 DFQATT and CDR2 SNEGSKA (reference sequence). The CDR3 is 12 residues long. Trimming shortened V by 7 bases and J by 10 bases, and 16 bases separated the two germline ends. CDR3 region: CSGDSQSAELFF. In DNA form, the CDR3 reads TGCAGTGGGGACTCACAGTCCGCGGAGCTGTTTTTT.

This clonotype has ten or more counts. V gene TRBV10-3 combines with J gene TRBJ1-1; D perhaps matches TRBD1 (5 bases). The germline V gene encodes CDR1 ENHRY and CDR2 SYGVKD. The CDR3 covers 14 residues. Deletions cut 8 bases from V and 0 bases from J, with 13 bases between. Here the CDR3 DNA reads TGTGCCATCCAGAATGGGACGGTGAACACTGAAGCTTTCTTT. The encoded protein is CAIQNGTVNTEAFF.

This clonotype has a count of ten or more. The chain carries TRBV7-8 and TRBJ1-2; no clear D gene. Germline V gene data show CDR1 as SGHVS and CDR2 as FQNEAQ. Trimming shortened V by 5 bases and J by 0 bases, and 16 bases separated the two germline ends. The CDR3 loop spans 16 amino acids. In nucleotides, the CDR3 is TGTGCCAGCAGCGAGTTGTTTGGGGTCGCTAACTATGGCTACACCTTC. As protein: CASSELFGVANYGYTF. Filled out from reference TRBV7-8 and TRBJ1-2, the complete variable domain reads GAGVSQSPRYKVAKRGQDVALRCDPISGHVSLFWYQQALGQGPEFLTYFQNEAQLDKSGLPSDRFFAERPEGSVSTLKIQRTQQEDSAVYLCASSELFGVANYGYTFGSGTRLTVV.

This clonotype was recorded many times. This sequence joins TRBV5-1 and TRBJ1-4, with 9 bases lining up with TRBD1. V lost 6 bases, J lost 4 bases, and 4 bases stayed unmatched. Germline V CDR1 and CDR2: SGHRS, YFSETQ. CDR3 length: 14 amino acids. CDR3 sequence (DNA): TGCGCCAGCACTATGACAGGGGGTAATGAAAAACTGTTTTTT. Its translation is CASTMTGGNEKLFF.

This clonotype was found many times. This chain links TRBV15 with TRBJ2-3; unclear D gene. The germline V gene encodes CDR1 LNHNV and CDR2 YYDKDF (reference sequence). The CDR3 is 13 amino acids. The V end lost 3 bases, the J end lost 5 bases, and 9 bases lay between the germline ends. In nucleotides, the CDR3 is TGTGCCACCAGCAGCAAAAAAATAGATACGCAGTATTTT. It yields the protein CATSSKKIDTQYF.

In this sample, this clonotype turned up many times. The rearrangement joins TRBV20-1 to TRBJ2-1; 7 positions agree with TRBD2. The CDR3 extends over 15 amino acids. From germline, CDR1 is DFQATT and CDR2 SNEGSKA (reference sequence). Trimming cost V 1 base and J 0 bases; bases outside gene matches: 3. CDR3 amino acids: CSARAREISYNEQFF. In nucleotides, the CDR3 is TGCAGTGCTAGAGCGCGGGAGATCTCCTACAATGAGCAGTTCTTC.

This clonotype came up a few times. The V gene is TRBV7-2, the J gene TRBJ1-2, with D tentatively TRBD1 (6 bases). Trimming left V 0 bases short and J 3 bases short, with 11 bases between. CDR1 is SGHTA and CDR2 is FQGNSA in the germline V gene. CDR3 length: 15 amino acids. The CDR3 spells CASSLAKTGYYGYTF. For the CDR3, the DNA is TGTGCCAGCAGCTTAGCGAAAACAGGGTACTATGGCTACACCTTC.

This clonotype was recorded many times. The rearrangement joins TRBV3-1 to TRBJ1-1; 7 nucleotides agree with TRBD1. CDR3 length: 12 amino acids. J gave up 12 bases and V 3 bases, and 7 bases lay outside the gene matches. Germline V gene lookup returns CDR1 LGHDT and CDR2 YNNKEL (reference sequence). CDR3 loop: CASSHLDRVTFF. The DNA of the CDR3 is TGTGCCAGCAGCCATTTAGACAGGGTTACTTTCTTT.

This clonotype has a count of ten or more. This rearrangement joins TRBV19 to TRBJ2-1; a weak D match, TRBD2 (6 bases). The CDR3 has 15 amino acids. The germline V and J ends were trimmed by 3 bases and 4 bases, with 13 bases remaining between them. Germline CDR1 LNHDA, CDR2 SQIVND (reference sequence). The CDR3 sequence is CASSMGGNVYNEQFF. For the CDR3, the DNA is TGTGCCAGTAGTATGGGCGGGAACGTTTACAATGAGCAGTTCTTC.

In its sample, this clonotype was seen once. This may stem from a read error, because a much larger clone lies one nucleotide away. The chain has TRBV28 and TRBJ1-6; possibly TRBD1 for D (5 bases). V was pared by 10 bases and J by 4 bases, with 11 bases between. Germline values: CDR1 MDHEN, CDR2 SYDVKM. The CDR3 is 13 amino acids. CDR3: CATTTGYNSPLHF. The CDR3 nucleotides are TGTGCCACCACAACAGGATATAATTCACCCCTCCACTTT.

This clonotype was picked up a small number of times. Here the CDR3 reads CASSYPGKGLAGAETQYF. CDR3 nucleotide sequence: TGTGCCAGCAGTTACCCGGGGAAAGGACTAGCGGGAGCTGAGACCCAGTACTTC. The V call is TRBV6-5, the J call TRBJ2-5, with TRBD2 identical over 13 bases. Looked up from germline, CDR1 is MNHEY and CDR2 is SVGAGI. The CDR3 covers 18 residues. J was trimmed by 5 bases and V by 2 bases; bases with no gene match: 11.

This clonotype showed up many times. The chain joins TRBV7-2 to TRBJ2-5, with TRBD1 matching over 9 bases. Germline CDR1 and CDR2: SGHTA and FQGNSA. V shed 1 base and J 5 bases; nucleotides not matched to a gene: 11. This CDR3 is 17 amino acids long. The CDR3 sequence: CASSLGLTGQGHETQYF. The CDR3 bases are TGTGCCAGCAGCTTAGGACTCACGGGACAGGGCCACGAGACCCAGTACTTC. Filled out from reference TRBV7-2 and TRBJ2-5, the complete variable domain reads GAGVSQSPSNKVTEKGKDVELRCDPISGHTALYWYRQSLGQGLEFLIYFQGNSAPDKSGLPSDRFSAERTGGSVSTLTIQRTQQEDSAVYLCASSLGLTGQGHETQYFGPGTRLLVL.

Many counts were recorded for this clonotype. This chain joins TRBV24-1 and TRBJ2-2; D is possibly TRBD1 (6 bases). The germline V gene encodes CDR1 KGHDR and CDR2 SFDVKD. V lost 4 bases to trimming and J lost 1 base, with 18 bases between them. This CDR3 spans 18 amino acids. CDR3 bases: TGTGCCACCAGTGAGCCAGGGGTGGTGGACTTGAACACCGGGGAGCTGTTTTTT. Its translation is CATSEPGVVDLNTGELFF.

In its sample, this clonotype was seen a few times. This CDR3 is CASSSVVGTGNTGELFF. CDR3 bases: TGCGCCAGCAGCTCGGTGGTTGGGACGGGAAACACCGGGGAGCTGTTTTTT. This chain uses TRBV5-1 with TRBJ2-2; perhaps D is TRBD1 or TRBD2 (5 bases each). Per the germline V gene, CDR1 is SGHRS and CDR2 is YFSETQ. The CDR3 contains 17 residues. With 3 bases removed from V and 2 bases from J, the gap between germline ends came to 17 bases.

This clonotype was seen ten or more times. The chain links TRBV5-6 to TRBJ1-2; TRBD1 matches at 8 bases. The CDR3 spans 17 residues. From germline, CDR1 is SGHDT and CDR2 YYEEEE. After removal of 1 base from V and 3 bases from J, the junction contained 11 bases not matched to a gene. The CDR3 sequence: CASSLMGMDRAYYGYTF. CDR3 coding DNA: TGTGCCAGCAGCTTGATGGGGATGGACAGGGCCTACTATGGCTACACCTTC. Variable domain in full (rest from reference TRBV5-6 and TRBJ1-2): DAGVTQSPTHLIKTRGQQVTLRCSPKSGHDTVSWYQQALGQGPQFIFQYYEEEERQRGNFPDRFSGHQFPNYSSELNVNALLLGDSALYLCASSLMGMDRAYYGYTFGSGTRLTVV.

This clonotype was detected only a few times. The chain employs TRBV4-3 and TRBJ2-5; D perhaps matches TRBD2 (6 bases). The V end lost 1 base, the J end lost 1 base, and 10 bases lay between the germline ends. The CDR3 has 15 residues. CDR1 is LGHNA and CDR2 is YSLEER in the germline V gene. Written as DNA, the CDR3 is TGCGCCAGCAGCCAAGCGATAGCGGTCCAAGAGACCCAGTACTTC. Encoded protein: CASSQAIAVQETQYF.

This clonotype was seen ten or more times. The CDR3 sequence is CASSLYGGQNYEQYF. The CDR3 DNA follows: TGTGCCAGCAGTTTATATGGGGGACAGAACTACGAGCAGTACTTC. The rearrangement joins TRBV12-3 or TRBV12-4 to TRBJ2-7; 7 positions match TRBD1. With 2 bases clipped from V and 3 bases from J, the junction kept 7 bases outside the gene matches. The CDR3 has 15 amino acids.

V and J are TRBV18 and TRBJ1-2; D gene uncertain. Trimming shortened V by 3 bases and J by 5 bases, and 13 bases separated the two germline ends. Looked up from germline, CDR1 is KGHSH and CDR2 is LQKENI. The CDR3 is 14 amino acids. This CDR3 reads CASSPGQVGYGYTF. CDR3 in DNA: TGTGCCAGCTCACCTGGGCAGGTGGGGTATGGCTACACCTTC.

DNA for the CDR3: TGTGCCAGCAGTAGAGTCGGACCACAAGAGACCCAGTACTTC. Amino acid sequence: CASSRVGPQETQYF. The V gene is TRBV12-3 or TRBV12-4, the J gene TRBJ2-5; D gene unclear. V dropped 5 bases and J dropped 2 bases, with 12 bases sitting between them. The length of the CDR3 is 14 residues.

On this clonotype: Mismatch with germline at one junction end may stem from a read error. The genes are TRBV5-4 and TRBJ2-4; maybe TRBD1 (6 bases). The CDR3 runs to 16 residues. From germline, CDR1 is SGHNT and CDR2 YYREEE (reference sequence). For the CDR3, the DNA is TGTGCCAGCAGCTTGAGGACAGATCTAGCCAAAAACAGTCAGTACTTC. Its protein is CASSLRTDLAKNSQYF.

Many counts were recorded for this clonotype. The genes are TRBV13 and TRBJ2-7; D remains ambiguous. The germline gives CDR1 PRHDT, CDR2 FYEKMQ (reference sequence). CDR3 length equals 12 residues. The germline V and J ends were trimmed by 5 bases and 7 bases, with 12 bases remaining between them. The CDR3, as DNA: TGTGCCAGCAGCCTCGAGAACCGAGAGCAGTACTTC. This translates into CASSLENREQYF.

In this sample, this clonotype turned up many times. The V gene is TRBV6-2 or TRBV6-3, the J gene TRBJ2-7, with 9 bases identical to TRBD2. With V trimmed by 6 bases and J by 2 bases, 8 bases remained unmatched. There are 15 residues in the CDR3. Germline V gene lookup returns CDR1 MNHEY and CDR2 SVGEGT. The CDR3 spells CASSHPGLAAYEQYF. The CDR3 nucleotides read TGTGCCAGCAGCCATCCGGGACTAGCCGCCTACGAGCAGTACTTC.

The chain has TRBV4-1 and TRBJ2-1, with D perhaps TRBD2 (5 bases). This CDR3 spans 13 amino acids. Germline values: CDR1 MGHRA, CDR2 YSYEKL. The V end lost 4 bases, the J end lost 12 bases, and 16 bases lay between the germline ends. CDR3 nucleotide sequence: TGCGCCAGCAGCCTGGTCGTCAACGGAGGGCAGTTCTTC. It yields the protein CASSLVVNGGQFF.

This clonotype came up a few times. The rearrangement uses TRBV3-1 and TRBJ1-2; 7 bases agree with TRBD1. CDR1 LGHDT and CDR2 YNNKEL come from the germline V gene (reference sequence). This CDR3 region has 17 residues. V was pared by 1 base and J by 8 bases, with 16 bases of the junction left unmatched. The CDR3 sequence is CASSQVYRTGAFDGYTF. The CDR3 coding sequence is TGTGCCAGCAGCCAAGTTTATCGGACAGGCGCCTTTGACGGCTACACCTTC.

This clonotype was counted only a few times. The chain employs TRBV7-2 and TRBJ2-2; 8 bases fit TRBD2. From germline, CDR1 is SGHTA and CDR2 FQGNSA. The CDR3 spans 16 residues. With 2 bases clipped from V and 6 bases from J, the junction kept 8 bases outside the gene matches. The CDR3 nucleotides read TGTGCCAGCAGCTTAATTCTTAGCGGGATTCCCGGGGAGCTGTTTTTT. Translated: CASSLILSGIPGELFF.